A single sample is the source of the 9 T cell receptor beta chains below, sequenced in a study of blood T cell repertoires in COVID-19. Clones were sequenced by immunoSEQ multiplex PCR, and TCRdb holds only the in-frame ones, with some missing. In the table there are around 93,000 clones, 88% of which are singletons. Input material: peripheral blood. All receptors come from an elderly man with acute or convalescent COVID-19.

The CDR3 DNA is TGCGCCAGCAGCGCGGGACAGGGCCCCACTGAAGCTTTCTTT. Translating it yields CASSAGQGPTEAFF. The chain recombines TRBV5-1 with TRBJ1-1; 9 nucleotides match TRBD1. Looked up from germline, CDR1 is SGHRS and CDR2 is YFSETQ. V was pared by 4 bases and J by 4 bases, with 5 bases of the junction left unmatched. This CDR3 spans 14 amino acids.

The chain has TRBV5-4 and TRBJ1-1; 8 bases map to TRBD1. CDR3 length: 14 amino acids. Germline V gene sequence: CDR1 SGHNT, CDR2 YYREEE (reference sequence). Trimming took 2 bases from V and 5 from J; bases not matched to a gene: 5. The CDR3 loop is CASSFGQGGTEAFF. The DNA of the CDR3 is TGTGCCAGCAGCTTCGGACAGGGCGGGACTGAAGCTTTCTTT.

The V gene is TRBV2, the J gene TRBJ2-1, with a weak D call TRBD2 (6 bases). Trimming cost V 4 bases and J 0 bases, with 10 bases left between them. The length of the CDR3 is 15 residues. Germline V CDR1 and CDR2: SNHLY, FYNNEI. In DNA form, the CDR3 reads TGTGCCAGCAGTGTAATTAGCGGCTCCTACAATGAGCAGTTCTTC. Translated: CASSVISGSYNEQFF.

This chain connects TRBV18 to TRBJ1-1; D is unclear. There are 14 residues in the CDR3. In germline, CDR1 is KGHSH, CDR2 LQKENI. V was trimmed by 2 bases and J by 0 bases, leaving 7 bases between them. In DNA, the CDR3 is TGTGCCAGCTCACCAGAGGGAATGAACACTGAAGCTTTCTTT. It specifies CASSPEGMNTEAFF.

This chain connects TRBV5-1 to TRBJ2-7; TRBD1 aligns across 10 bases. The CDR3 is 15 amino acids. V was pared by 4 bases and J by 5 bases, with 9 bases of the junction left unmatched. Germline-derived CDR1 and CDR2 are SGHRS and YFSETQ. DNA for the CDR3: TGCGCCAGCAGCCAAAACCGACAGGGGGCGGACGAGCAGTACTTC. It yields the protein CASSQNRQGADEQYF.

This chain joins TRBV18 and TRBJ2-7, with a tentative D call TRBD2 (5 bases). The CDR3 is 13 residues long. Germline-derived CDR1 and CDR2 are KGHSH and LQKENI. V was trimmed by 2 bases and J by 6 bases, leaving 11 bases between them. CDR3 DNA sequence: TGTGCCAGCTCACCAGGCGGGTTCGGCGAGCAGTACTTC. Protein product: CASSPGGFGEQYF.

The chain combines TRBV4-1 with TRBJ2-5; 10 bases map to TRBD2. J was trimmed by 5 bases and V by 0 bases; bases with no gene match: 6. The germline V gene encodes CDR1 MGHRA and CDR2 YSYEKL. This CDR3 has 16 residues. CDR3 coding DNA: TGCGCCAGCAGCCAAGATCGGGGACTAGCGCGGGAGACCCAGTACTTC. This codes for CASSQDRGLARETQYF.

V and J are TRBV18 and TRBJ1-6; D possibly corresponds to TRBD1 (6 bases). The germline V gene encodes CDR1 KGHSH and CDR2 LQKENI. The CDR3 covers 14 residues. Trimming took off 6 bases at V and 5 bases at J, with 11 bases between the two ends. CDR3 residues: CASSQDSNNSPLHF. The DNA for the CDR3 is TGTGCCAGCTCGCAGGACAGCAATAATTCACCCCTCCACTTT.

The CDR3: CASSFGQSRSSYEQYF. The CDR3 nucleotides read TGCGCCAGCAGCTTCGGACAGTCGAGAAGCTCCTACGAGCAGTACTTC. The V and J genes are TRBV5-1 and TRBJ2-7; D is possibly TRBD1 (6 bases). Trimming removed 2 bases at V and 0 bases at J, with 15 bases between. The CDR3 is 16 residues long. Germline lookup yields CDR1 SGHRS and CDR2 YFSETQ.